This TCR beta chain is drawn from a study of cytomegalovirus exposure and HLA in healthy donors. The study's findings and limits: It was 164 TCR beta chains that were listed as cytomegalovirus-associated.

Using immunoSEQ multiplex PCR, the repertoire was profiled, and TCRdb retains in-frame clones only, with some absent. The data contain hundreds of thousands of clones, approximately 83% of them seen just once; the ten biggest clones take up about 1.2%. Trimming cost V 6 bases and J 11 bases, with 14 bases left between them. Germline loops: CDR1 MNHNS, CDR2 SASEGT. This CDR3 is built from 11 residues. The donors were part of the roughly 120-subject validation cohort, which stood apart from the 666-subject first cohort. The sample holds a few counts of this clone. No antigen is known for it. The J gene is TRBJ2-7, the V gene TRBV6-1; possible D gene TRBD2, 7 bases. The sample was PBMCs. The source is a woman in her 30s in good health and CMV-seropositive. The DNA of the CDR3 is TGTGCCAGCAGCACAGGGAGGGGTGAGTACTTC. This encodes CASSTGRGEYF.